These T cell receptor beta chains were read from a single sample in a study of T cell responses to AZD1222 COVID-19 vaccine. The repertoire was sequenced with immunoSEQ multiplex PCR; TCRdb's copy has only in-frame clones and lacks some. The table has approximately 160,000 clones, approximately 89% seen once. Source: peripheral blood, taken on day 0 of AZD1222 vaccination. The source is an adult in good health. Each CDR3 is given without its conserved first and last residue.

TRBJ1-5,TRBV19,ASSILSAAGQPQH
TRBJ2-7,TRBV20-1,SASHQDRGFSYEQY
TRBJ2-3,TRBV24-1,ATSEGPYTQY
TRBJ2-2,TRBV5-4,ASSLGQGFTGELF
TRBJ2-1,TRBV9,ASSPRLAGVEQF
TRBJ1-4,TRBV27,ASKPGQSLGKLF
TRBJ2-1,TRBV14,ASSQRLAGGSEQF
TRBJ2-7,TRBV27,ASSLLAGEAYEQY
TRBJ1-2,TRBV7-9,ASSLAGGHYGYT
TRBJ2-5,TRBV2,ASMDGARETQY
TRBJ2-2,TRBV28,ASKRGGTGELF